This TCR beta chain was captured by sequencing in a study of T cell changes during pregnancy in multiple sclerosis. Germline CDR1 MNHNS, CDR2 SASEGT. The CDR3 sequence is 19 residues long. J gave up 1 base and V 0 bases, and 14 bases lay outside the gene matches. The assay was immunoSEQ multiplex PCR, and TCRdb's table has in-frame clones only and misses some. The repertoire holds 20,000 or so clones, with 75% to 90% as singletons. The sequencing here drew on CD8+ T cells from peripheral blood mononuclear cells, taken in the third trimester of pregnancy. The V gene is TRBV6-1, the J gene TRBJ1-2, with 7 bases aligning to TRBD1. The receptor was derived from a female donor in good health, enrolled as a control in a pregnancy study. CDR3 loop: CASSEAIYSRDSVNYGYTF. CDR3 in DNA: TGTGCCAGCAGTGAAGCGATCTATTCACGGGACAGCGTTAACTATGGCTACACCTTC.